The 20 T cell receptor beta chains presented below share a single source sample, sequenced in a study of OX40 agonist ivuxolimab in advanced cancers. The method was immunoSEQ multiplex PCR; TCRdb's version includes in-frame clones alone and lacks a portion of them. The table has tens of thousands of clones, 84% seen once. Sequencing used CD4+ or CD8+ T cells sorted from blood, obtained in a trial of the OX40 agonist ivuxolimab. The receptors shown here come from an adult with an advanced solid tumor such as melanoma, head and neck, liver or kidney cancer.

The chain recombines TRBV28 with TRBJ1-2; 8 bases line up with TRBD1. With 7 bases clipped from V and 4 bases from J, the junction kept 11 bases outside the gene matches. Germline-derived CDR1 and CDR2 are MDHEN and SYDVKM. CDR3 length: 15 residues. In DNA form, the CDR3 reads TGTGCCAGCACTCCCCCGGACAGGGCCGCCTATGGCTACACCTTC. Translation: CASTPPDRAAYGYTF.

CDR3 region: CASSAGTGANYGYTF. CDR3 DNA sequence: TGTGCCAGTAGTGCCGGGACAGGGGCTAACTATGGCTACACCTTC. The J gene is TRBJ1-2, the V gene TRBV19; TRBD1 aligns across 10 bases. The CDR3 extends over 15 amino acids. The V and J ends lost 5 bases and 0 bases, in that order; junction bases with no gene match: 3. CDR1 and CDR2 from the germline V gene are LNHDA and SQIVND (reference sequence).

The chain is built from TRBV5-6 and TRBJ2-7; D uncertain. The CDR3 spans 14 residues. Germline CDR1 reads SGHDT; CDR2 reads YYEEEE. The germline V and J ends were trimmed by 4 bases and 0 bases, with 11 bases remaining between them. The DNA for the CDR3 is TGTGCCAGCAGCACCACTCACTACTCCTACGAGCAGTACTTC. This translates into CASSTTHYSYEQYF.

The genes are TRBV5-4 and TRBJ2-2, with unresolved D. CDR3 size: 14 residues. V was shortened by 10 bases and J by 4 bases, with 17 bases between the two germline ends. The V gene's germline CDR1 is SGHNT and CDR2 YYREEE (reference sequence). In nucleotides, the CDR3 is TGTGCCGTACCGGACCGGTCGGGCACCGGGGAGCTGTTTTTT. Protein: CAVPDRSGTGELFF.

The CDR3: CASSTRQGSEQYF. The CDR3 bases are TGTGCCAGCAGTACCCGACAGGGGAGCGAGCAGTACTTC. This chain links TRBV6-6 with TRBJ2-7, with TRBD1 matching over 8 bases. The trim removed 5 bases at V and 6 bases at J, leaving 6 bases unmatched. The CDR3 runs 13 residues. Per germline, CDR1 MNHNY and CDR2 SVGAGI (reference sequence).

V usage is TRBV7-2 and J usage is TRBJ2-5; tentative D call: TRBD2 (5 bases). V lost 5 bases and J lost 5, with 15 bases in between. Germline assignment: CDR1 SGHTA and CDR2 FQGNSA. This CDR3 contains 14 residues. The CDR3 here is CASSRVLVAETQYF. The CDR3 DNA reads TGTGCCAGCAGCCGCGTACTAGTCGCGGAGACCCAGTACTTC. Full variable domain (remainder filled in from reference TRBV7-2 and TRBJ2-5): GAGVSQSPSNKVTEKGKDVELRCDPISGHTALYWYRQSLGQGLEFLIYFQGNSAPDKSGLPSDRFSAERTGGSVSTLTIQRTQQEDSAVYLCASSRVLVAETQYFGPGTRLLVL.

This chain uses TRBV30 with TRBJ2-3, with TRBD2 as a possible D gene (6 bases). Looked up from germline, CDR1 is GTSNPN and CDR2 is SVGIG (reference sequence). The length of the CDR3 is 15 residues. V shed 3 bases and J shed 3 bases, with 16 bases lying between them. CDR3: CAWRSSTGGTDTQYF. The CDR3 region has the DNA TGTGCCTGGAGGTCAAGTACTGGAGGGACAGATACGCAGTATTTT.

V usage is TRBV18 and J usage is TRBJ1-1; D is perhaps TRBD1 (5 bases). Deletions cut 1 base from V and 3 bases from J, with 6 bases between. The germline gives CDR1 KGHSH, CDR2 LQKENI. The CDR3 sequence is 13 residues long. The CDR3 loop is CASSPQGHTEAFF. The CDR3, as DNA: TGTGCCAGCTCACCACAGGGACACACTGAAGCTTTCTTT.

This chain uses TRBV5-1 with TRBJ2-2; the match to TRBD1 covers 11 bases. Germline values: CDR1 SGHRS, CDR2 YFSETQ. V lost 4 bases and J lost 5; bases outside the gene matches: 4. The CDR3 totals 15 residues. CDR3 DNA: TGCGCCAGCAGCCGAGGGACAGGGGGGACCGGGGAGCTGTTTTTT. It is translated as CASSRGTGGTGELFF.

The chain recombines TRBV11-3 with TRBJ2-2; TRBD2 matches 8 bases. In germline, CDR1 is SGHNT, CDR2 YENEEA. With 4 bases clipped from V and 6 bases from J, the junction kept 7 bases outside the gene matches. CDR3 length: 15 amino acids. The CDR3 DNA follows: TGTGCCAGCAGCTCCCGTGGGCGGGAGGCCGGGGAGCTGTTTTTT. Translating gives CASSSRGREAGELFF.

This clone was seen a few times. The CDR3 spells CASKGQSNQPQHF. The DNA for the CDR3 is TGTGCCAGCAAGGGACAGAGCAATCAGCCCCAGCATTTT. The chain carries TRBV2 and TRBJ1-5; 7 nucleotides line up with TRBD1. The CDR3 contains 13 residues. Trimming removed 7 bases from V and 1 base from J; junction bases left unmatched: 1. Germline CDR1 and CDR2: SNHLY and FYNNEI.

This chain links TRBV28 with TRBJ2-3; 10 nucleotides match TRBD2. Germline V gene lookup returns CDR1 MDHEN and CDR2 SYDVKM. V was clipped by 2 bases and J by 5 bases; unmatched bases: 7. The CDR3 is made up of 16 amino acids. CDR3 DNA sequence: TGTGCCAGCAGTTTACTAGCGGGAGCAACATTAGATACGCAGTATTTT. Residues: CASSLLAGATLDTQYF.

Worth noting for this clone: A read error is possible here, since a much larger clone lies one base away. In the same sample, other DNA sequences code for this CDR3. The chain combines TRBV7-2 with TRBJ1-1; TRBD1 might be the D (6 bases). V lost 1 base, J lost 0 bases, and 6 bases lay in between. The germline V gene encodes CDR1 SGHTA and CDR2 FQGNSA. This CDR3 has 14 amino acids. The CDR3 sequence is CASSLDRVNTEAFF. As DNA, the CDR3 is TGTGCCAGCAGCTTAGACAGGGTGAACACTGAAGCTTTCTTT. Supplemented by reference TRBV7-2 and TRBJ1-1, the full variable domain reads GAGVSQSPSNKVTEKGKDVELRCDPISGHTALYWYRQSLGQGLEFLIYFQGNSAPDKSGLPSDRFSAERTGGSVSTLTIQRTQQEDSAVYLCASSLDRVNTEAFFGQGTRLTVV.

The V gene is TRBV5-6, the J gene TRBJ2-1; the D gene could be TRBD1 or TRBD2 (6 bases each). Germline V gives CDR1 SGHDT, CDR2 YYEEEE. The CDR3 covers 12 residues. V was pared by 3 bases and J by 10 bases, with 11 bases between. The CDR3 region has the DNA TGTGCCAGCAGCTATGGCGGGACAGAGCAGTTCTTC. This gives the protein CASSYGGTEQFF.

This rearrangement joins TRBV30 to TRBJ2-7; 8 bases fit TRBD2. This CDR3 region has 14 residues. The germline gives CDR1 GTSNPN, CDR2 SVGIG (reference sequence). Trimming cost V 0 bases and J 5 bases; bases outside gene matches: 6. In DNA, the CDR3 is TGTGCCTGGAGTGTAAAAAGCGGGAGTGACGAGCAGTACTTC. This encodes CAWSVKSGSDEQYF.

The rearrangement joins TRBV5-5 to TRBJ1-5; no definite D call. The CDR3 is made up of 18 amino acids. CDR1 and CDR2 from the germline V gene are SGHKS and YYEKEE (reference sequence). V lost 1 base, J lost 5 bases, and 22 bases lay in between. This CDR3 is CASSLLIRVDGSYQPQHF. The CDR3 DNA reads as TGTGCCAGCAGCTTGCTAATAAGGGTGGACGGCAGTTATCAGCCCCAGCATTTT.

In its sample, this clone was seen a few times. The CDR3 DNA follows: TGCAGTGCTAGTCGAGGGTTTGAAGCTTTCTTT. As protein: CSASRGFEAFF. The chain couples TRBV20-1 to TRBJ1-1; D unclear. CDR1 DFQATT and CDR2 SNEGSKA come from the germline V gene (reference sequence). CDR3 length: 11 amino acids. V lost 3 bases to trimming and J lost 7 bases, with 9 bases between them.

The gene calls are TRBV9 and TRBJ1-5; TRBD1 aligns across 7 bases. J was trimmed by 4 bases and V by 4 bases; bases with no gene match: 5. The CDR3 totals 14 residues. CDR1 is SGDLS and CDR2 is YYNGEE in the germline V gene. CDR3 region: CASSFGTENQPQHF. As DNA, the CDR3 is TGTGCCAGCAGCTTCGGGACAGAGAATCAGCCCCAGCATTTT.

The V and J genes are TRBV5-1 and TRBJ1-1, with TRBD1 matching over 8 bases. This CDR3 has 14 residues. In germline, CDR1 is SGHRS, CDR2 YFSETQ. The ends lost 7 bases at V and 1 base at J; junction bases unmatched: 6. This CDR3 is CASFTDRGNTEAFF. DNA for the CDR3: TGCGCCAGCTTTACCGACAGGGGGAACACTGAAGCTTTCTTT.

The chain uses TRBV15 and TRBJ1-5; a weak D match, TRBD1 (6 bases). CDR1 is LNHNV, CDR2 YYDKDF, per germline (reference sequence). The length of the CDR3 is 18 residues. V dropped 1 base and J dropped 1 base, with 17 bases sitting between them. CDR3 DNA: TGTGCCACCAGCAGAGGTGGACAGAGCTTCGGGAGCAATCAGCCCCAGCATTTT. Translated: CATSRGGQSFGSNQPQHF.